This entry features one T cell receptor beta chain sequence. Its specific antigen is unknown. No base quality information exists; no much larger clone differs at one position. The source of the sample is a study of vaccination and CD4 T cells after COVID-19 (dated by TCRdb to the early 2020s). About the investigation overall: Convalescent patients had a positive SARS-CoV-2 result on nasal swab PCR, and of these patients, several had mild disease and one had severe disease. Six males and four females were included in the convalescent cohort, with two Hispanic individuals, seven Caucasians, two Asians and one multiracial person represented. Participants received two doses of either the Pfizer-BioNTech BNT162b2 vaccine (n=8) or the Moderna mRNA-1273 vaccine (n=2). Post-COVID blood samples from convalescent patients were collected a median of 101 days after diagnosis, with a range of roughly 35 to 180 days. The time from the second vaccine dose to post-vaccine blood sampling had a median of roughly 79 days and ranged from 14 to 241 days. Culture stimuli were overlapping spike peptide pools from SARS-CoV-2 and from the common cold coronaviruses HCoV-NL63, HCoV-OC43 and HCoV-229E. In control cultures, a CEFX viral epitope pool was used as positive control, an HIV-1 Nef peptide pool was used as negative control, or no peptide was added. In around 9 COVID-19 convalescent patients and a few infection-naive healthy vaccine recipients, researchers compared the spike-specific CD4+ TCR repertoire from before mRNA vaccination with the repertoire from after. General conclusions and limits of the study: Although the median number of SARS-CoV-2-reactive clonotypes went up from 20 to 25 after infection to approximately 40 after vaccination, the increase was not significant. In convalescent patients, nearly all vaccine-specific clones (304 of 307) were found to be mono-reactive for SARS-CoV-2 spike rather than cross-reactive with common cold coronaviruses. In convalescent patients, a median 86.3% of post-vaccine SARS-CoV-2-reactive clones were detected only after vaccination, and vaccine-specific priming was suggested by this finding. The study included relatively few convalescent patients and did not analyze early timepoints after natural infection.

The method was PCR. DNA from cultured CD4+ T cells was subjected to TCR sequencing with the Oncomine TCR Beta short-read assay at the Johns Hopkins FTIC core. The QIAamp micro DNA kit was used to extract genomic DNA from the cultured CD4+ T cells. The Oncomine TCR Beta libraries from cultured CD4+ T cells were pooled using unique dual indexes and then sequenced on an Illumina iSeq 100. Per the source publication's procedure: Non-productive sequences were removed, and CDR3s that did not start with C, did not end with F or W, or were shorter than 7 amino acids were discarded. Antigen-specific clonotypes were identified with the MANAFEST web application by comparing peptide-stimulated wells with reference and other culture wells. To be called positive, a clone needed an FDR below 0.05, an odds ratio above 5, and a productive frequency above 0.1% in at least two of three replicate wells. A clonotype was classed as cross-reactive if the clonotype showed significant expansion both in SARS-CoV-2 spike wells and in at least one common cold coronavirus spike condition. Levenshtein distances (stringdist) and unrooted phylogenetic trees (ape) in R version 3.6.1 were used to assess CDR3 homology. TCRdb cleaned the public reads at Q25 with fastp, built clones with MiXCR and kept in-frame beta chains. Each entry merges the rows of one CDR3 protein and shows their most common DNA and genes. TCRdb's processing, not the authors' own work, is the source of the V and J calls. This sample is represented by 15,000 or so distinct CDR3 sequences; roughly three quarters of them were singletons. The biggest ten clones account for about 15% of the sample.

The CDR3 numbers 13 residues from cysteine through phenylalanine. The DNA shown is the 39-base CDR3, in frame from base 1. Clipping removes 3 bases from V and 3 bases from J, with 4 as the unmatched junction base count. CDR1 is given as DFQATT and CDR2 as SNEGSKA, both from the germline V gene (reference sequence). The treatment or condition label here, explained by the study, means: approximately nine-day PBMC culture with coronavirus spike peptide pools or control peptides (ViraFEST assay). The ViraFEST assay was used in the study, in which antigen-specific T cells were expanded with peptide pools and expanded clonotypes were subsequently identified by TCR sequencing. The convalescent patients' positive SARS-CoV-2 PCR tests fell between March and December 2020, which was before the Alpha, Beta and Delta variants emerged in the United States. Approximately 1.8 million PBMCs per well were cultured in IMDM with roughly 5% human AB serum and about 9.7 IU/ml IL-2, plus 10 ug/ml peptide pools. On days 3 and 7, half of the culture medium was replaced with fresh IL-2-containing medium. After 10 days of culture, CD4+ T cells were isolated by negative selection with the EasySep CD4+ T cell isolation kit. Ficoll-Paque Plus gradient centrifugation was used to isolate PBMCs from whole blood, and the isolated PBMCs were then either used fresh or cryopreserved at -140C. Culture conditions were generally each tested in triplicate wells.

The origin of this receptor is a human donor who had recovered from COVID-19. The chain employs TRBV20-1 and TRBJ1-2, with 7 bases in between that match TRBD1. Sequenced material: CD4+ T cells from blood, cultured in vitro. CDR3 reads: CSARVRGDYGYTF. The DNA sequence is given as TGCAGTGCTAGGGTCAGGGGGGACTATGGCTACACCTTC.